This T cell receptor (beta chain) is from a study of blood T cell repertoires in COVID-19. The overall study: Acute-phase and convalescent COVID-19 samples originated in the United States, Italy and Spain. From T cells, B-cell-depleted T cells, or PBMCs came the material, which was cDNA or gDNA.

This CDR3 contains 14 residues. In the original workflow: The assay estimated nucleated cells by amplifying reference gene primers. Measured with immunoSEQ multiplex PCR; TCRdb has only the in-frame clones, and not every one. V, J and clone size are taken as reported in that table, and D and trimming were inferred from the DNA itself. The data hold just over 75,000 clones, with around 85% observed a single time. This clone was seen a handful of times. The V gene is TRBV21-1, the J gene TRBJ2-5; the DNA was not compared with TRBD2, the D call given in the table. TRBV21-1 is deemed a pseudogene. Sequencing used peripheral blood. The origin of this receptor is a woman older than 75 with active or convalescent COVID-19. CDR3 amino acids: CASSKGAGRETQYF. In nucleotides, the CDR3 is TGTGCCAGCAGCAAAGGTGCGGGGAGGGAGACCCAGTACTTC.